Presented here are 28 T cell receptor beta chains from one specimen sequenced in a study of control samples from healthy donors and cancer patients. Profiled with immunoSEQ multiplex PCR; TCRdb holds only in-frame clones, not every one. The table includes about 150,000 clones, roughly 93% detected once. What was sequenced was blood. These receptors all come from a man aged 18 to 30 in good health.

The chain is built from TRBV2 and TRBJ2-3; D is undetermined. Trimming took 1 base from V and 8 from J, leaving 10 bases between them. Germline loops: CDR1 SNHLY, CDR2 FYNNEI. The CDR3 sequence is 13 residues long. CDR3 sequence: CASSEVDSATQYF. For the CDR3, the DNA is TGTGCCAGCAGTGAAGTGGATTCAGCTACGCAGTATTTT. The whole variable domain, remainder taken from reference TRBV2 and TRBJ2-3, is EPEVTQTPSHQVTQMGQEVILRCVPISNHLYFYWYRQILGQKVEFLVSFYNNEISEKSEIFDDQFSVERPDGSNFTLKIRSTKLEDSAMYFCASSEVDSATQYFGPGTRLTVL.

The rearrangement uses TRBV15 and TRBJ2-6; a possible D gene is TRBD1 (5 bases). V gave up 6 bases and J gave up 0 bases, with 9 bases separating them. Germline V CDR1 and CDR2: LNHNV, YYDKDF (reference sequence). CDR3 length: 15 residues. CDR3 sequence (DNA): TGTGCCACCAGTCTCGACAGCTCTGGGGCCAACGTCCTGACTTTC. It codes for CATSLDSSGANVLTF. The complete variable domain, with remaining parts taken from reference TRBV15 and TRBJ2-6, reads DAMVIQNPRYQVTQFGKPVTLSCSQTLNHNVMYWYQQKSSQAPKLLFHYYDKDFNNEADTPDNFQSRRPNTSFCFLDIRSPGLGDTAMYLCATSLDSSGANVLTFGAGSRLTVL.

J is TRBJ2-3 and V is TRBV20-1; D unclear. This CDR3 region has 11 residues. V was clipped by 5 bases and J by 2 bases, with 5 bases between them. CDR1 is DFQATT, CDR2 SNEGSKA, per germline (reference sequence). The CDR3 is CSAESTDTQYF. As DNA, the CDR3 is TGCAGTGCTGAATCCACAGATACGCAGTATTTT.

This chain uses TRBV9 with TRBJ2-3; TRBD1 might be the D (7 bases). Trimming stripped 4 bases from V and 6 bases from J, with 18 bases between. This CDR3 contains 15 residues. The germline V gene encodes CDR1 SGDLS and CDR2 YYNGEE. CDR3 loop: CASSQGGPPQDTQYF. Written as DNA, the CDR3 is TGTGCCAGCAGCCAGGGGGGTCCCCCACAGGATACGCAGTATTTT.

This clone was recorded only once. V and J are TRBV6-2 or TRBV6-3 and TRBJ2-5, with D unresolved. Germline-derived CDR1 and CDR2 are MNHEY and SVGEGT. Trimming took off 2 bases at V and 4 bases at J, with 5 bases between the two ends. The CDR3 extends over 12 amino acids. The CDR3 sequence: CASSYEPETQYF. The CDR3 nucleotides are TGTGCCAGCAGTTACGAGCCAGAGACCCAGTACTTC.

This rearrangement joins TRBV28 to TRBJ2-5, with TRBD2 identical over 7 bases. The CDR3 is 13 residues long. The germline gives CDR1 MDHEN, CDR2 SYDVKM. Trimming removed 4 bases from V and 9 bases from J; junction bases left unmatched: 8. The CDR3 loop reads CASSSPIGRAQYF. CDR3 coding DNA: TGTGCCAGCAGTTCCCCGATAGGGAGGGCCCAGTACTTC.

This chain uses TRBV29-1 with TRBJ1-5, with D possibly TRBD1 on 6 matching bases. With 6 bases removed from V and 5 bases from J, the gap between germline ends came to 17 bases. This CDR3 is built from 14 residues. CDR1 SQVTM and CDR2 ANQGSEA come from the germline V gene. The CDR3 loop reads CSVKEGGLDQPQHF. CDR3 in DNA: TGCAGCGTCAAGGAGGGGGGGTTGGATCAGCCCCAGCATTTT.

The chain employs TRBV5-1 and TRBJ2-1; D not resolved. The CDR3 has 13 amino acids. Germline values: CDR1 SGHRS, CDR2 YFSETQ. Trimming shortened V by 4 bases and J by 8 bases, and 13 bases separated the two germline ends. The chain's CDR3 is CASSLRYIDEQFF. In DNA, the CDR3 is TGCGCCAGCAGCCTCCGTTACATCGATGAGCAGTTCTTC.

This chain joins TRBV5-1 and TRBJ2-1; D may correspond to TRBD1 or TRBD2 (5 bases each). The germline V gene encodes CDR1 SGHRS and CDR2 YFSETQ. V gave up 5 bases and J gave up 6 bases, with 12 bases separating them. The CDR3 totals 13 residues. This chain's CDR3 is CASSRGETNEQFF. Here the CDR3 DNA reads TGCGCCAGCAGTAGGGGAGAAACCAATGAGCAGTTCTTC.

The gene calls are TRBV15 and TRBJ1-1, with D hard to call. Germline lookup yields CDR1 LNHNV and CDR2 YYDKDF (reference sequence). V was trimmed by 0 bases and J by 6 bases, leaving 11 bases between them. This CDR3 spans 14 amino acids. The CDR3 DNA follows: TGTGCCACCAGCAGAGATGCTACGGTTTCTGAAGCTTTCTTT. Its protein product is CATSRDATVSEAFF. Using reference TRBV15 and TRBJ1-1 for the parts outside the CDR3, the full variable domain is DAMVIQNPRYQVTQFGKPVTLSCSQTLNHNVMYWYQQKSSQAPKLLFHYYDKDFNNEADTPDNFQSRRPNTSFCFLDIRSPGLGDTAMYLCATSRDATVSEAFFGQGTRLTVV.

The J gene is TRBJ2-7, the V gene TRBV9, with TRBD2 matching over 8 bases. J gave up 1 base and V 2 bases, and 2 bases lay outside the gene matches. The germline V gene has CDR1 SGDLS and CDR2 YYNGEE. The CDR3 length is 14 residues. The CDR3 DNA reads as TGTGCCAGCAGCGTTACTAGCGGTTCCTACGAGCAGTACTTC. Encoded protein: CASSVTSGSYEQYF.

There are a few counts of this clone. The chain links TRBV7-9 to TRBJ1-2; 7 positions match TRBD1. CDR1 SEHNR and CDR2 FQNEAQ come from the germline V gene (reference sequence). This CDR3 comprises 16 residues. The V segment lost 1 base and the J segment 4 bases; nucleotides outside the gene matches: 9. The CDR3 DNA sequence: TGTGCCAGCAGCTTAGGGGTTGGGGACAGTATCTATGGCTACACCTTC. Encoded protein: CASSLGVGDSIYGYTF.

The CDR3 DNA is TGTGCCAGCAGTATGACCACTCAGGTTCCCTACGAGCAGTACTTC. Amino acid sequence: CASSMTTQVPYEQYF. The chain carries TRBV6-5 and TRBJ2-7; D is unclear. The germline V gene encodes CDR1 MNHEY and CDR2 SVGAGI. Trimming removed 5 bases from V and 2 bases from J, with 16 bases in between. CDR3 size: 15 residues.

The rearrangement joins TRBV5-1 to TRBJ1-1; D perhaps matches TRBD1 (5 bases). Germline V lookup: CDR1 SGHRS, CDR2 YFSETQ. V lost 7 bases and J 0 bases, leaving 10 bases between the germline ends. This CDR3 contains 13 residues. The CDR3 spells CASGAGLNTEAFF. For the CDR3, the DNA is TGCGCCAGCGGGGCAGGGCTGAACACTGAAGCTTTCTTT.

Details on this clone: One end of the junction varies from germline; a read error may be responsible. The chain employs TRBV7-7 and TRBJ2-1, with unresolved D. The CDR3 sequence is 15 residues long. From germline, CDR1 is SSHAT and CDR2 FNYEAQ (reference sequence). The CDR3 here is CASSLRDGSYNEQFF. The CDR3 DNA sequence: TGTGCTAGCAGCTTGCGAGACGGTTCCTACAATGAGCAGTTCTTC.

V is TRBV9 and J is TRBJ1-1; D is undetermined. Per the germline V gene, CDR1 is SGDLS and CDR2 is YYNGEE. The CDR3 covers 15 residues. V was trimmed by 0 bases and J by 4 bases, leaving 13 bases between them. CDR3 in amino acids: CASSVALGQFTEAFF. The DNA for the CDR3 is TGTGCCAGCAGCGTAGCTCTCGGCCAGTTCACTGAAGCTTTCTTT.

The CDR3 sequence: CAISTSMTGGTDGYTF. The CDR3 DNA sequence: TGTGCCATCAGTACCTCTATGACAGGGGGGACGGATGGCTACACCTTC. The V gene is TRBV10-3, the J gene TRBJ1-2, with TRBD1 identical over 9 bases. CDR1 and CDR2 from the germline V gene are ENHRY and SYGVKD. CDR3 length: 16 residues. V trimming: 5 bases; J trimming: 6 bases; junction bases outside the gene matches: 13.

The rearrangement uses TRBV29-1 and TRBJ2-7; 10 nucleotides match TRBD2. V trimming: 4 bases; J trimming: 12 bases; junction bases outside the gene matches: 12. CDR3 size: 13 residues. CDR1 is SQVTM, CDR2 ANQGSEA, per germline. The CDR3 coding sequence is TGCAGCGTTGCGGGGCTAGCGGGAGTATCGTTGTACTTC. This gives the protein CSVAGLAGVSLYF.

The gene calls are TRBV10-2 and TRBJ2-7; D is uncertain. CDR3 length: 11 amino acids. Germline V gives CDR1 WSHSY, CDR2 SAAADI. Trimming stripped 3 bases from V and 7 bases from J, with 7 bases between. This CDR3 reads CASSELREQYF. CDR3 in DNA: TGCGCCAGCAGTGAATTGCGGGAGCAGTACTTC.

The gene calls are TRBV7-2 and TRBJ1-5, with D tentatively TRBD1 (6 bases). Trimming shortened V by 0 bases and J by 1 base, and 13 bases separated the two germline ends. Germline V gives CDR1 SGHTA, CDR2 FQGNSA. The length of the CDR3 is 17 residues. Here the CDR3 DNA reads TGTGCCAGCAGCTTAGCGAGGACAGATTACAGCAATCAGCCCCAGCATTTT. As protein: CASSLARTDYSNQPQHF.

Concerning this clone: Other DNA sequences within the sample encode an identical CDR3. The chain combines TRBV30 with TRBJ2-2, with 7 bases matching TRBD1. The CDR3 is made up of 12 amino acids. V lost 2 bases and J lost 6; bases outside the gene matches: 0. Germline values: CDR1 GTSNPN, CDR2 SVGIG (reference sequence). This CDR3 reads CAWSQGAGELFF. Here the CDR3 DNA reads TGTGCCTGGAGTCAGGGGGCCGGGGAGCTGTTTTTT.

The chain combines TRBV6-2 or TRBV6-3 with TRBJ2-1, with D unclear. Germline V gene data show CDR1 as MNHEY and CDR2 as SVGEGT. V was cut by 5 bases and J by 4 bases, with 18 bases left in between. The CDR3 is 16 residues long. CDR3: CASSARRTAGYNEQFF. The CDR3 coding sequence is TGTGCCAGCAGTGCCCGCCGGACGGCCGGATACAATGAGCAGTTCTTC.

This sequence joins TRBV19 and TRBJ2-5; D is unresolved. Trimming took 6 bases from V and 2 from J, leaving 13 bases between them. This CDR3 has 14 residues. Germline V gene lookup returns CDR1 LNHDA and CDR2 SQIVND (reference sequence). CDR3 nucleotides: TGTGCCAGTAGCCATACCGGGTCTCAAGAGACCCAGTACTTC. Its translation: CASSHTGSQETQYF.

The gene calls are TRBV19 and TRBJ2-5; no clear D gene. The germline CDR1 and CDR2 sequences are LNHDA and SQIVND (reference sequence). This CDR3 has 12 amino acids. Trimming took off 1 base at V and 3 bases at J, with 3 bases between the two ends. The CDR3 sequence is CASSIGEETQYF. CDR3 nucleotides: TGTGCCAGTAGTATAGGGGAAGAGACCCAGTACTTC.

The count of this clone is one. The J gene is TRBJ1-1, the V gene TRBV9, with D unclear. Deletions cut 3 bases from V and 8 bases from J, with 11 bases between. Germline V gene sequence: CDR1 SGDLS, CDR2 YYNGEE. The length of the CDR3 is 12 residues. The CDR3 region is CASSAVEGEAFF. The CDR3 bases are TGTGCCAGCAGCGCGGTAGAGGGAGAAGCTTTCTTT.

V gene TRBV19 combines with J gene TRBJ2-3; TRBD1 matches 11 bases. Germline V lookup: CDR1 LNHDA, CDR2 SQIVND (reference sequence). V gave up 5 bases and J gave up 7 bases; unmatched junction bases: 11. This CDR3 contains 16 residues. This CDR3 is CASSGGQGALSHTQYF. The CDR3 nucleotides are TGTGCCAGTAGTGGTGGACAGGGGGCGCTTAGTCATACGCAGTATTTT.

The CDR3: CAWSHRTGMNTEAFF. CDR3 sequence (DNA): TGTGCCTGGTCTCACCGGACAGGTATGAACACTGAAGCTTTCTTT. The chain links TRBV30 to TRBJ1-1; TRBD1 matches 7 bases. V lost 5 bases, J lost 0 bases, and 9 bases stayed unmatched. Germline V CDR1 and CDR2: GTSNPN, SVGIG (reference sequence). The CDR3 runs 15 residues.

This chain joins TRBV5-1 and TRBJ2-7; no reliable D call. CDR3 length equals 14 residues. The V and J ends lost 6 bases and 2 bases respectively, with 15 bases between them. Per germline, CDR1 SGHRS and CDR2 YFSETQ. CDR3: CASTQSLTPYEQYF. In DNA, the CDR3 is TGCGCCAGCACCCAATCTCTGACACCCTACGAGCAGTACTTC.